This T cell receptor beta chain was captured by sequencing in a study of CD8 T cells in ankylosing spondylitis. Study results and limitations: Certain motif variants had earlier been reported in reactive arthritis synovial fluid and blood. Matched ankylosing spondylitis synovial fluid reportedly contained a significantly enriched population of disease-linked clones.

The TCR beta libraries were generated through quantitative 5'-RACE incorporating molecular barcodes. Via MiXCR, TCRdb re-called the 5' RACE reads, giving one row per CDR3 protein. The sample comprises more than 250,000 distinct CDR3 sequences, roughly 11% of which are singletons, and more than 7% rests with the top ten. This clonotype was counted many times. The antigen is undetermined. Germline CDR1 is DFQATT and CDR2 is SNEGSKA (reference sequence). This CDR3 has 15 amino acids. The junction had 7 bases not matched to a gene; V was cut back by 2 bases and J by 2 bases. J is TRBJ2-5 and V is TRBV20-1; TRBD2 matches at 8 bases. This clonotype was sampled from a female donor with ankylosing spondylitis or in good health (not recorded which). Source material: blood, either unsorted or a sorted T cell fraction (not recorded which). This chain's CDR3 is CSARSSTSAQETQYF. The CDR3 DNA reads as TGCAGTGCTAGATCCTCGACTAGCGCGCAAGAGACCCAGTACTTC.